These 18 T cell receptor beta chains were sequenced from one sample in a study of blood T cells in healthy people across ages. Through a sample-barcoded 5' primer and a J-beta primer mix, a second PCR was run for roughly 7 to 11 cycles. TCRdb re-called the 5' RACE reads through MiXCR, storing one row per CDR3 protein. The sample lists some 1.8 million distinct CDR3 sequences; approximately 39% were seen once. Sequencing was performed on blood. These receptors were taken from a human donor in good health.

V usage is TRBV6-2 or TRBV6-3 and J usage is TRBJ1-1; a possible D gene is TRBD1 (5 bases). CDR1 and CDR2 (germline): MNHEY, SVGEGT. This CDR3 is built from 15 residues. Deletions cut 5 bases from V and 2 bases from J, with 15 bases between. The DNA for the CDR3 is TGTGCCAGCAGTCCCCGGGGGGTCGCCAACACTGAAGCTTTCTTT. Translating it yields CASSPRGVANTEAFF.

The chain joins TRBV12-3 or TRBV12-4 to TRBJ1-2; 12 positions match TRBD1. J lost 8 bases, V lost 6 bases, and 10 bases had no gene match. The CDR3 consists of 15 residues. CDR3 DNA sequence: TGTGCCAGCAGCTTTCCGGGACAGGGGGCGTTCGGCTACACCTTC. Residues: CASSFPGQGAFGYTF.

This clonotype was recorded a few times. This chain connects TRBV12-5 to TRBJ2-3; TRBD1 agrees at 7 bases. Per the germline V gene, CDR1 is LGHNT and CDR2 is FRNRAP. With V trimmed by 7 bases and J by 8 bases, 12 bases remained unmatched. The length of the CDR3 is 14 residues. The CDR3 DNA follows: TGTGCTAGTGCCCGGGACAGCCGGCAGTTTACGCAGTATTTT. It yields the protein CASARDSRQFTQYF.

This chain joins TRBV2 and TRBJ2-5; maybe TRBD2 (5 bases). This CDR3 contains 14 residues. Between the trimmed V and J ends, which lost 8 bases and 4 bases, there was a span of 17 bases. The germline CDR1 and CDR2 sequences are SNHLY and FYNNEI. CDR3 bases: TGTGCCAGCTCCCGGGCTACTAGTCGAGAGACCCAGTACTTC. This sequence encodes CASSRATSRETQYF.

The chain employs TRBV6-1 and TRBJ2-7; 8 positions match TRBD1. The CDR3 is 15 residues long. Trimming removed 4 bases from V and 6 bases from J; junction bases left unmatched: 11. Germline loops: CDR1 MNHNS, CDR2 SASEGT. DNA for the CDR3: TGTGCCAGCAGTGGACTCGGGACAGGTCAAGGCGAGCAGTACTTC. It is translated as CASSGLGTGQGEQYF.

This rearrangement joins TRBV7-3 to TRBJ2-1; unclear D gene. The germline V gene encodes CDR1 SGHTA and CDR2 FQGTGA. This CDR3 spans 14 amino acids. CDR3 DNA: TGTGCACGCAGCTTAAGTCCTGGTGGTAATGAGCAGTTCTTC. It specifies CARSLSPGGNEQFF.

The chain is built from TRBV10-3 and TRBJ1-1; D perhaps matches TRBD1 (6 bases). CDR3 size: 15 residues. The germline CDR1 and CDR2 sequences are ENHRY and SYGVKD. Deletions cut 3 bases from V and 4 bases from J, with 15 bases between. In DNA form, the CDR3 reads TGTGCCATCAGTGACCCGGGACACCCGTCCACTGAAGCTTTCTTT. Its translation is CAISDPGHPSTEAFF.

This clonotype was found a few times. The rearrangement uses TRBV20-1 and TRBJ2-3; D is ambiguous. This CDR3 region has 14 residues. Per germline, CDR1 DFQATT and CDR2 SNEGSKA (reference sequence). Trimming removed 3 bases from V and 2 bases from J, with 12 bases in between. CDR3 loop: CSASPGGFTDTQYF. CDR3 bases: TGCAGTGCTAGTCCCGGCGGCTTCACAGATACGCAGTATTTT.

This clonotype has at least ten counts. The chain has TRBV10-3 and TRBJ2-7; D remains ambiguous. The CDR3 is 15 residues long. V was clipped by 0 bases and J by 3 bases, with 12 bases between them. The germline CDR1 and CDR2 sequences are ENHRY and SYGVKD. The CDR3 reads CAISESTRSIYEQYF. The CDR3 DNA sequence: TGTGCCATCAGTGAGTCCACCAGGTCCATCTACGAGCAGTACTTC.

The rearrangement links TRBV27 to TRBJ1-1, with unresolved D. The V end was cut by 8 bases, the J end by 2 bases, with 12 bases between. CDR1 is MNHEY, CDR2 SMNVEV, per germline (reference sequence). The length of the CDR3 is 13 residues. The CDR3 sequence: CASLMSANTEAFF. CDR3 DNA sequence: TGTGCCAGCTTAATGTCAGCCAACACTGAAGCTTTCTTT.

A single count supports this clonotype. V and J are TRBV6-6 and TRBJ1-5; D is ambiguous. The V end lost 2 bases, the J end lost 4 bases, and 12 bases lay between the germline ends. The CDR3 runs to 15 residues. CDR1 is MNHNY, CDR2 SVGAGI, per germline (reference sequence). The CDR3, as DNA: TGTGCCAGCAGTTACGAGACTGAGTTAAATCAGCCCCAGCATTTT. Its translation is CASSYETELNQPQHF.

This rearrangement joins TRBV29-1 to TRBJ1-2; 7 nucleotides match TRBD1. The V gene end was trimmed by 5 bases and the J gene end by 0 bases; junction bases not matched to a gene: 6. The CDR3 is 14 residues long. Germline V lookup: CDR1 SQVTM, CDR2 ANQGSEA. CDR3: CSVPWTGPNYGYTF. CDR3 nucleotide sequence: TGCAGCGTTCCTTGGACAGGCCCTAACTATGGCTACACCTTC.

The sample holds a few counts of this clonotype. The chain links TRBV28 to TRBJ1-5; 12 bases map to TRBD1. J was trimmed by 6 bases and V by 3 bases; bases with no gene match: 6. The CDR3 covers 16 residues. Germline loops: CDR1 MDHEN, CDR2 SYDVKM. CDR3 residues: CASSFGTGGAGQPQHF. The DNA of the CDR3 is TGTGCCAGCAGTTTTGGGACAGGGGGCGCGGGTCAGCCCCAGCATTTT.

The chain couples TRBV3-1 to TRBJ2-7; 7 bases fit TRBD1. Germline V gives CDR1 LGHDT, CDR2 YNNKEL (reference sequence). This CDR3 is built from 15 residues. V lost 5 bases and J lost 6; bases outside the gene matches: 13. The CDR3 region has the DNA TGTGCCAGCAGCGCGCGACAGGGCCTTACCTCCGAGCAGTACTTC. This sequence encodes CASSARQGLTSEQYF.

This clonotype was seen many times. The V gene is TRBV4-2, the J gene TRBJ2-5; 7 bases are a match to TRBD2. V dropped 5 bases and J dropped 4; count of bases not matched to a gene: 4. CDR1 LGHNA and CDR2 YNFKEQ come from the germline V gene. The CDR3 contains 13 residues. Written as DNA, the CDR3 is TGTGCCAGCAGCGGCAGACTAGCAGAGACCCAGTACTTC. This codes for CASSGRLAETQYF.

The J gene is TRBJ2-5, the V gene TRBV7-2, with D uncertain. The V and J ends lost 1 base and 11 bases respectively, with 14 bases between them. Germline-derived CDR1 and CDR2 are SGHTA and FQGNSA. This CDR3 has 13 amino acids. CDR3 bases: TGTGCCAGCAGCTTAGAACCCCCGACACCGCAGTACTTC. This sequence encodes CASSLEPPTPQYF.

J is TRBJ2-3 and V is TRBV5-1, with D possibly being TRBD2 (6 bases). The CDR3 loop spans 13 amino acids. Trimming stripped 3 bases from V and 5 bases from J, with 10 bases between. Looked up from germline, CDR1 is SGHRS and CDR2 is YFSETQ. The CDR3 bases are TGCGCCAGCAGCTCCTTAGCGGAAGATACGCAGTATTTT. This encodes CASSSLAEDTQYF.

This clonotype was detected only a few times. The genes are TRBV4-3 and TRBJ2-1; no clear D gene. V was clipped by 1 base and J by 12 bases, with 10 bases between them. CDR1 LGHNA and CDR2 YSLEER come from the germline V gene. The CDR3 runs 12 residues. This chain's CDR3 is CASSQVNRRQFF. The CDR3 coding sequence is TGCGCCAGCAGCCAAGTAAACCGGAGGCAGTTCTTC.